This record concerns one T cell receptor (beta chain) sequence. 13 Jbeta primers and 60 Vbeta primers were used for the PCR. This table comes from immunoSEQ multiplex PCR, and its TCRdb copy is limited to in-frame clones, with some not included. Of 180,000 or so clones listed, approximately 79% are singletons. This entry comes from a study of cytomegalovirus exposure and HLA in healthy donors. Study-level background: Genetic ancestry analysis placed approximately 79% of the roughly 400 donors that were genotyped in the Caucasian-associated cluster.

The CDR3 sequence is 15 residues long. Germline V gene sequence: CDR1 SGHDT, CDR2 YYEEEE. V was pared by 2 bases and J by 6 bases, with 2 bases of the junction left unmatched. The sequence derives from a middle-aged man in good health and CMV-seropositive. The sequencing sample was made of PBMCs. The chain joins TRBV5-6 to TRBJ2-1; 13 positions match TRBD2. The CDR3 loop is CASSLGLAGVNEQFF. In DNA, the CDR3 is TGTGCCAGCAGCTTAGGACTAGCGGGAGTCAATGAGCAGTTCTTC.